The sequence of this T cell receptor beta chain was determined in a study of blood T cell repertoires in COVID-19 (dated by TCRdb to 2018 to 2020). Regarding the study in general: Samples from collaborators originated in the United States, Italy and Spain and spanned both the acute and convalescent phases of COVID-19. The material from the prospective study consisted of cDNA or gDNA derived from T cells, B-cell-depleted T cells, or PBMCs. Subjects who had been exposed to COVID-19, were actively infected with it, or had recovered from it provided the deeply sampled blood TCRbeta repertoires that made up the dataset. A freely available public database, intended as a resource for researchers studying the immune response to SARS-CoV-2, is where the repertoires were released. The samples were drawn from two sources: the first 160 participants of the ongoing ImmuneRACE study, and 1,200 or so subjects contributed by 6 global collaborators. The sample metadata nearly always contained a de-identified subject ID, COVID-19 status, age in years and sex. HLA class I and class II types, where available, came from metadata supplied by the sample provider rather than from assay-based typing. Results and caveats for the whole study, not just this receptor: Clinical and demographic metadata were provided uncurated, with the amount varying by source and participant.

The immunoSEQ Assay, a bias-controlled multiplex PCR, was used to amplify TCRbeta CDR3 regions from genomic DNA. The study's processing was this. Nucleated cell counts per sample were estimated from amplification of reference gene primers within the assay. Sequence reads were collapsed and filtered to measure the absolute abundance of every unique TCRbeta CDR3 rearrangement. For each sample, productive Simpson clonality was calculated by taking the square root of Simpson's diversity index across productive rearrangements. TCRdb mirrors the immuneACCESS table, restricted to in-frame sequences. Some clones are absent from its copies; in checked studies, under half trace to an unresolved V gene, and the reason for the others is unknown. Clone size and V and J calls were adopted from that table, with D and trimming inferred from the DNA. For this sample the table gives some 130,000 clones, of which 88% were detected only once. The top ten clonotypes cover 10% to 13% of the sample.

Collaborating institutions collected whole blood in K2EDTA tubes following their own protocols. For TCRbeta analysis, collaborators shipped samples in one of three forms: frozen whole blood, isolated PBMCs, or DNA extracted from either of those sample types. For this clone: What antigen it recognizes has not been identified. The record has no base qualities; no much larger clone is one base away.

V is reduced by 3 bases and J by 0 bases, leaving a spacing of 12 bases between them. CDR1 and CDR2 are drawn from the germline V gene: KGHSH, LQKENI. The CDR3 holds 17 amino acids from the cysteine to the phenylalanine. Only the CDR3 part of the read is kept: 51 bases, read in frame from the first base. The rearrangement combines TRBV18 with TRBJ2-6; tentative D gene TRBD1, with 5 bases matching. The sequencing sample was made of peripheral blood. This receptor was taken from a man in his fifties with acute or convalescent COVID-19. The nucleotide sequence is TGTGCCAGCTCACCGATAGACAGCTACTCTGGGGCCAACGTCCTGACTTTC. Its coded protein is CASSPIDSYSGANVLTF.